This T cell receptor (beta chain) was identified in a study of T cell responses to AZD1222 COVID-19 vaccine. For the study at large: Second-dose intervals of approximately 4 or approximately 12 weeks were pooled. Study-level points and caveats: Only 5 or 6 people who got AZD1222 tested seropositive at baseline. Nearly half of the spike-specific TCRs reportedly recognize variant regions that carry no mutations. It should be noted that donors were predominantly white British and more often female, and clonal diversity was possibly underestimated.

This CDR3 is built from 15 residues. Germline-derived CDR1 and CDR2 are LNHDA and SQIVND (reference sequence). V lost 7 bases to trimming and J lost 3 bases, with 18 bases between them. This clone has just one count. Its antigen is undetermined. Generated by immunoSEQ multiplex PCR, the TCRdb table keeps only in-frame clones and is missing some. The table records about 120,000 clones, around 89% of them present only once. The V gene is TRBV19, the J gene TRBJ1-2; a possible D gene is TRBD1 (6 bases). This material consisted of peripheral blood, taken on day 0 of AZD1222 vaccination. The clonotype was recovered from an adult in good health. The CDR3 DNA sequence: TGTGCCAGTAACCTACTCGGGGGGCAGGACTATGGCTACACCTTC. It is translated as CASNLLGGQDYGYTF.